This TCR beta chain appears in the sequencing data of a study of control samples from healthy donors and cancer patients. CDR1 DFQATT and CDR2 SNEGSKA come from the germline V gene (reference sequence). Trimming removed 5 bases from V and 6 bases from J, with 11 bases in between. CDR3 length: 11 residues. Clones were read by immunoSEQ multiplex PCR, and TCRdb kept only the in-frame ones, dropping some. The data hold 130,000 to 150,000 clones, with around nine tenths observed a single time. This receptor was identified in a man in his thirties or forties in good health. The genes are TRBV20-1 and TRBJ2-7; weak D call: TRBD1 (6 bases). The sample comprised blood. CDR3 sequence reads: CSAARGSEQYF. For the CDR3, the DNA is TGCAGTGCTGCCAGGGGTTCCGAGCAGTACTTC.